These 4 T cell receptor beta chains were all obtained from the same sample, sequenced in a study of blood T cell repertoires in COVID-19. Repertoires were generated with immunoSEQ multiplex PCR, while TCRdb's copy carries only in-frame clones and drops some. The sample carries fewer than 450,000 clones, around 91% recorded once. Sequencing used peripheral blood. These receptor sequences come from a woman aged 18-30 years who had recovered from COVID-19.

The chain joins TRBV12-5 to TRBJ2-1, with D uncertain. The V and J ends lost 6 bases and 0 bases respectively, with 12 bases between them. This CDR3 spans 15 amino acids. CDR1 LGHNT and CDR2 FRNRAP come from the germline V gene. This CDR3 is CASGNSPGSYNEQFF. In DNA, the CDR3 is TGTGCTAGTGGCAACTCACCGGGCTCCTACAATGAGCAGTTCTTC.

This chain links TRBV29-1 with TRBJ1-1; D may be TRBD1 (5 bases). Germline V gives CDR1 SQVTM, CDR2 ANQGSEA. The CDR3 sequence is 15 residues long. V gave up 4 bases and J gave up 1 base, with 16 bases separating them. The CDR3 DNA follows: TGCAGCGTTGCCTTTAGAAGGGGTCAGAACACTGAAGCTTTCTTT. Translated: CSVAFRRGQNTEAFF.

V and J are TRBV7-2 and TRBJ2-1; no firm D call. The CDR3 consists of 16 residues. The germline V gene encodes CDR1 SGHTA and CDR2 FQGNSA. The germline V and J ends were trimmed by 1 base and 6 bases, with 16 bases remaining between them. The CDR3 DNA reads TGTGCCAGCAGCTTAGGAGTAGCACGGAATCCCAATGAGCAGTTCTTC. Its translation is CASSLGVARNPNEQFF.

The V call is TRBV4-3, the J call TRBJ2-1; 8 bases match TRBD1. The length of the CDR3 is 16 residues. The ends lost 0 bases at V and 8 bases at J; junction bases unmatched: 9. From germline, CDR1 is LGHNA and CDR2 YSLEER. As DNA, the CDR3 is TGCGCCAGCAGCCAAGACTGGACAGGGAGTTTCGATGAGCAGTTCTTC. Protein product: CASSQDWTGSFDEQFF.